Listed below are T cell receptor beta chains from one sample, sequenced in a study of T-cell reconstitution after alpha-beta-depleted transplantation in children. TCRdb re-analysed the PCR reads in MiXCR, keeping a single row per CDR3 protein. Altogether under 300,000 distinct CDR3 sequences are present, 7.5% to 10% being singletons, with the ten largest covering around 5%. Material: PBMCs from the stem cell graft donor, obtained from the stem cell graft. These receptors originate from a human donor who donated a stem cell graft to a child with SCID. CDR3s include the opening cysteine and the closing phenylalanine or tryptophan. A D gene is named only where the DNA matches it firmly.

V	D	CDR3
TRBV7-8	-	CASSLGGFGETQYF
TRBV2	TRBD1	CASSGDRVDEKLFF
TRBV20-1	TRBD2	CSAMRGGSYNEQFF
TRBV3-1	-	CASSQDIRGYTF
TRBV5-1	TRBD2	CASSLIPTSGGNNEQFF
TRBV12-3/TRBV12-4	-	CASSLAPKTYGYTF
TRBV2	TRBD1	CASTSDRAGNQPQHF
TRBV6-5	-	CASSYRTGPTDTQYF
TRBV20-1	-	CSAPGKNTGELFF
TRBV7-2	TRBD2	CASSGTSGGYRVDTQYF
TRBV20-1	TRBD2	CSARDPNSGGTYNEQFF
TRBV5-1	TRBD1	CASTRDRADIEQFF
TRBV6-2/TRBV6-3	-	CASSYRTNDGKLFF
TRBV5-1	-	CASSFSGLQTGGYTF
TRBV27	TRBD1	CASRSGQVHTGELFF
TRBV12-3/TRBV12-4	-	CASREQGAYNSPLHF
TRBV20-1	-	CSASTTTGEQYF
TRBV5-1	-	CASSLEVNPYEQYF
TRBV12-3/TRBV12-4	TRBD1	CASSWGQVNQPQHF
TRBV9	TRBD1	CASSGTGVAYEQYF
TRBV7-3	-	CASSLTRSSMDEQFF
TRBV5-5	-	CASSLASDSNQPQHF
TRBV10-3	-	CAIGSPSGANVLTF
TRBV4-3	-	CASSQDVGGSYNSPLHF
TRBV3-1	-	CASSHRGRGGYTF
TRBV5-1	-	CASMGIRGDTQYF
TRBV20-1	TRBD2	CSWGLGLAGALGRDEQFF
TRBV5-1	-	CASSLFPSTDSTDTQYF
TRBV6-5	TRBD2	CASSRLTSGGGNEQFF
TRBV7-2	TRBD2	CASSLSGLAGLYNEQFF
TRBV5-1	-	CASSLANGPGSGNIQYF
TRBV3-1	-	CASSQSGLNGELFF
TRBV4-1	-	CASSQEAPDLDTQYF
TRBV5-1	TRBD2	CASSYLNGGGSYNEQFF
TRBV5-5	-	CASSLSVSVNEKLFF
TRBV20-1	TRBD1	CSARAFETGMGEKLFF
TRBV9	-	CASSVVGGGTGELFF
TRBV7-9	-	CASSLAAGIGYTF
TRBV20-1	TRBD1	CSARVAGAGGEQYF
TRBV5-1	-	CASRRLETQYF
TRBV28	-	CASSLPQLTGQPQHF
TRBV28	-	CASSFRLRGLRGEQFF
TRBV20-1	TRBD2	CCARGPGTSGGAKDEQFF
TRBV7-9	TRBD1	CASSLTGTGVMVQFF
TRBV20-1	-	CSARANVQGLNSGNTIYF
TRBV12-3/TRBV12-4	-	CASSLGVTAGELFF
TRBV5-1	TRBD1	CASSLAGTGQNYGYTF
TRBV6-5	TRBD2	CASSYAAGGSGTQYF
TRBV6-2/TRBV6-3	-	CASSYGSSATDTQYF
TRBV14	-	CASSQARRSHYEQYF
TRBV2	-	CASSEFGLTEAFF
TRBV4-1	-	CASSPQGRAGELFF
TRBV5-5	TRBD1	CASSRAGTDYNEQFF
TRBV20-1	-	CSATDGLGSNQPQHF
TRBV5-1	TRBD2	CASSLVVGGGEDTQYF
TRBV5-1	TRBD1	CASSTRTGQEEKLFF
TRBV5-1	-	CASSSRGSSLTNEKLFF